This T cell receptor (beta chain) was observed in a study of OX40 agonist ivuxolimab in advanced cancers. The CDR3 consists of 17 residues. V shed 0 bases and J shed 0 bases, with 10 bases lying between them. Germline loops: CDR1 SGDLS, CDR2 YYNGEE. Method: immunoSEQ multiplex PCR; TCRdb's copy keeps in-frame clones and lacks some. The table lists approximately 74,000 clones, around 93% of them singletons. Sample: CD4+ or CD8+ T cells sorted from blood, taken in a trial of the OX40 agonist ivuxolimab. The rearrangement joins TRBV9 to TRBJ1-6; D is perhaps TRBD1 (5 bases). The sequence derives from an adult with an advanced solid tumor such as melanoma, head and neck, liver or kidney cancer. The CDR3 here is CASSVEPGSSYNSPLHF. The CDR3 DNA reads TGTGCCAGCAGCGTAGAACCAGGGAGCTCCTATAATTCACCCCTCCACTTT. The variable domain in full, with the rest retrieved from reference TRBV9 and TRBJ1-6, is DSGVTQTPKHLITATGQRVTLRCSPRSGDLSVYWYQQSLDQGLQFLIQYYNGEERAKGNILERFSAQQFPDLHSELNLSSLELGDSALYFCASSVEPGSSYNSPLHFGNGTRLTVT.